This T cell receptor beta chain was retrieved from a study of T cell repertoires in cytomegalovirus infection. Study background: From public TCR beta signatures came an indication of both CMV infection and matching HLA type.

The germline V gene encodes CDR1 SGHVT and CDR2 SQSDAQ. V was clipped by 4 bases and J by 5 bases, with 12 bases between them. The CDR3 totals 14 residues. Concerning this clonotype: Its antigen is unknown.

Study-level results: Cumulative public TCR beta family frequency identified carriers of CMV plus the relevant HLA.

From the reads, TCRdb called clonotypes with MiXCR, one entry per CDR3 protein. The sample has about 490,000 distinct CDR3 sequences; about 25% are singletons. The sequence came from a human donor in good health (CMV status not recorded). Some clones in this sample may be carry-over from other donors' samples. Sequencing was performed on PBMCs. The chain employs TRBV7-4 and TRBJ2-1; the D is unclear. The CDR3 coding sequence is TGTGCCAGCAGCTCCCCACCCGAACACAATGAGCAGTTCTTC. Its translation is CASSSPPEHNEQFF.